A single TCR beta chain is shown here with its context. Its antigen is currently unknown. Sequencing used immunoSEQ multiplex PCR; TCRdb keeps in-frame clones, though not all of them. The sample has 120,000 or so clones; over 85% are singletons. The data derive from a study of cytomegalovirus exposure and HLA in healthy donors. Looked up from germline, CDR1 is SGHRS and CDR2 is YFSETQ. J lost 7 bases, V lost 0 bases, and 2 bases had no gene match. The CDR3 length is 14 residues. Study conclusions and caveats: First-cohort TCR clusters were later found to tend to co-occur in the roughly 130 validation repertoires.

The chain couples TRBV5-1 to TRBJ2-2; 8 nucleotides align to TRBD1. Sample: PBMCs. The TCR originated in a woman under 30 in good health and CMV-seronegative. The CDR3 loop is CASSLGQGNGELFF. The CDR3 DNA reads TGCGCCAGCAGCTTGGGACAGGGGAACGGGGAGCTGTTTTTT.